This TCR beta chain was obtained from a study of T cell responses to AZD1222 COVID-19 vaccine. Study-wide results and caveats: White British ancestry dominated among donors, who included more females, and clonal diversity was possibly underestimated. Baseline seropositivity characterized only a handful of AZD1222 recipients. Along spike, vaccine-associated CD4 TCRs were found throughout, with dominance at 160-218 and 743-854.

The CDR3 sequence is 13 residues long. The ends were cut back, 5 bases at V and 6 bases at J, with 14 bases in the middle. A note on this clone: Its target is unknown.

This table comes from immunoSEQ multiplex PCR, and its TCRdb copy is limited to in-frame clones, with some not included. The table lists 120,000 or so clones, approximately 90% of them singletons. This receptor was taken from an adult in good health. The material was peripheral blood, obtained on day 0 of MenACWY control vaccination. The chain employs TRBV12-3 or TRBV12-4 and TRBJ2-7; D is unclear. The CDR3: CASSRAAPTEQYF. The CDR3 nucleotides read TGTGCCAGCAGTCGGGCCGCTCCAACCGAGCAGTACTTC.